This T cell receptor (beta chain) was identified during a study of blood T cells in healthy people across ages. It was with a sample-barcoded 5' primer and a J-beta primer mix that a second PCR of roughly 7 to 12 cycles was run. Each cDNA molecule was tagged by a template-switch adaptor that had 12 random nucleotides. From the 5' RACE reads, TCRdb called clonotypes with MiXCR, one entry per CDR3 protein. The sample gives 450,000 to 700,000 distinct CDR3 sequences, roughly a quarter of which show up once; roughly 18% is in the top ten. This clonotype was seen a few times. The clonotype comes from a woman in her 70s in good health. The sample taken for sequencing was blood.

The CDR3 bases are TGTGCCAGCAGTACGGGATTTGGCCAGCCCCAGCATTTT. As protein: CASSTGFGQPQHF. The rearrangement links TRBV27 to TRBJ1-5, with unresolved D. This CDR3 region has 13 residues. V dropped 5 bases and J dropped 7 bases, with 12 bases sitting between them. Germline assignment: CDR1 MNHEY and CDR2 SMNVEV (reference sequence).